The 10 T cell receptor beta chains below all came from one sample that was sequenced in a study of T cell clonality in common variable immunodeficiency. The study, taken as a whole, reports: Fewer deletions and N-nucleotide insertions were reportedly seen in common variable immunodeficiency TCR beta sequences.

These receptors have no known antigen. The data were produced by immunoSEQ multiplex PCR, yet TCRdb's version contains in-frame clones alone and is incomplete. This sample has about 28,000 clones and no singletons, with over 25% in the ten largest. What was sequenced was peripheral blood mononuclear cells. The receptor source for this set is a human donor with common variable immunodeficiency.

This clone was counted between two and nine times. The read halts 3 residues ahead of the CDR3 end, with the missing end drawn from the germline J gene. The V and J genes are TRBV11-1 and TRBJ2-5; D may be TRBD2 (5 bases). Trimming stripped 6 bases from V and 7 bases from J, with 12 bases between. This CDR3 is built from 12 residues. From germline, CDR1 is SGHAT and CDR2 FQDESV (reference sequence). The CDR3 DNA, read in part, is TGTGCCAGCAGTTCTAATGCGGGGACC. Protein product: CASSSNAGT. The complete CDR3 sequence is CASSSNAGTQYF.

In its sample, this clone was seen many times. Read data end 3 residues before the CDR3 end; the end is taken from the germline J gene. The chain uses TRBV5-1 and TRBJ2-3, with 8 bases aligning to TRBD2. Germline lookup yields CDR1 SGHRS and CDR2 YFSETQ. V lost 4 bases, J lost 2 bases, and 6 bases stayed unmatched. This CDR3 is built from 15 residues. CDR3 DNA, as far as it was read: TGCGCCAGCAGCCCGGGAGCGGGGGCCACAGATACG. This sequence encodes CASSPGAGATDT. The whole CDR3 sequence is CASSPGAGATDTQYF.

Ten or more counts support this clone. The CDR3 sequence: CASSPAGGYTEAFF. The sequenced part of the CDR3 DNA is TGCGCCAGCAGCCCGGCGGGGGGTTACACTGAA. The V gene is TRBV5-1, the J gene TRBJ1-1; weak D call: TRBD1 (5 bases). The read finishes 3 residues shy of the CDR3 end, and the germline J gene is used to complete it. Germline V gene sequence: CDR1 SGHRS, CDR2 YFSETQ. This CDR3 has 14 amino acids. Trimming shortened V by 4 bases and J by 3 bases, and 13 bases separated the two germline ends.

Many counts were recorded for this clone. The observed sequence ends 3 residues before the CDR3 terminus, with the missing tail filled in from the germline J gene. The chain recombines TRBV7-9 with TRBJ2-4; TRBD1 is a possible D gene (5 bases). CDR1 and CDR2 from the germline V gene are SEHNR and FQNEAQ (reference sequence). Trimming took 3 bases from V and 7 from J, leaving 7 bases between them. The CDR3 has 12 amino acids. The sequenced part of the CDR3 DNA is TGTGCCAGCAGCTTCAAGGGGAACATT. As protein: CASSFKGNI. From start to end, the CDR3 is CASSFKGNIQYF.

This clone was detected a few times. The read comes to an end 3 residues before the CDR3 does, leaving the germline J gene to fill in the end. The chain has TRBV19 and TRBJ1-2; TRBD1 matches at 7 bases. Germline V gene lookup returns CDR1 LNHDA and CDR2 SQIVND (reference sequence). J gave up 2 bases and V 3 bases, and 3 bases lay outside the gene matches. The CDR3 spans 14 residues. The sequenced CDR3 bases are TGTGCCAGTAGTATCCCGGGACAGAACTATGGC. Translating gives CASSIPGQNYG. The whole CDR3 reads CASSIPGQNYGYTF. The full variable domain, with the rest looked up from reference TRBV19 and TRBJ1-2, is DGGITQSPKYLFRKEGQNVTLSCEQNLNHDAMYWYRQDPGQGLRLIYYSQIVNDFQKGDIAEGYSVSREKKESFPLTVTSAQKNPTAFYLCASSIPGQNYGYTFGSGTRLTVV.

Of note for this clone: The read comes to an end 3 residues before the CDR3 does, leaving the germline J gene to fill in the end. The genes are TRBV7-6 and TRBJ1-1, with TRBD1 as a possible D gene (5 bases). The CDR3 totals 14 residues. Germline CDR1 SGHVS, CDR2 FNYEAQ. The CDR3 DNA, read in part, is TGTGCCAGCAGCCCGCAACTAGCGGGGGGGTAT. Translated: CASSPQLAGGY. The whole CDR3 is CASSPQLAGGYAFF.

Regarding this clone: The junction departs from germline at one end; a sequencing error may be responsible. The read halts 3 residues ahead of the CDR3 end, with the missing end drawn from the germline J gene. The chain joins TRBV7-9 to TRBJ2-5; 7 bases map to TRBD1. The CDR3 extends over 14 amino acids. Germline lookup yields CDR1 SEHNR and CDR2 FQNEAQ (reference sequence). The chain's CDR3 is CVSSPADREETQYF. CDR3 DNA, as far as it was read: TGTGTCAGCAGTCCAGCCGACAGGGAGGAGACC.

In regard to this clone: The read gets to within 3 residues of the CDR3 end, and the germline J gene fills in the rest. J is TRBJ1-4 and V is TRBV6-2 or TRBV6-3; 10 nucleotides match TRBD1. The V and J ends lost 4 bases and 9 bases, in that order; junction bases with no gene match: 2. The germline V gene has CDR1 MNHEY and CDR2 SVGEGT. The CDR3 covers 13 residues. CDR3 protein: CASSSGQGQKLFF. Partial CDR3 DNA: TGTGCCAGCAGTTCGGGACAGGGGCAAAAA.

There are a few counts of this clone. CDR3: CASSPGQRDYGYTF. The CDR3 bases that were read are TGTGCCAGCAGCCCCGGACAGAGAGACTATGGC. This chain joins TRBV7-9 and TRBJ1-2; D is possibly TRBD1 (6 bases). Read sequence stops 3 residues before the CDR3 end, and the germline J gene provides the missing end. In germline, CDR1 is SEHNR, CDR2 FQNEAQ (reference sequence). The V end was cut by 5 bases, the J end by 3 bases, with 13 bases between. The CDR3 covers 14 residues.

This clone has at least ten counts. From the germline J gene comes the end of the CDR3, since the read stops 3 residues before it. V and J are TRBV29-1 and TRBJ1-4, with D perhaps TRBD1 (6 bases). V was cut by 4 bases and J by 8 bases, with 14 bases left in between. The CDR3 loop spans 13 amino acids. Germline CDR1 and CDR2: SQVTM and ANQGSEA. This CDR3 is CSVGRAGEEKLFF. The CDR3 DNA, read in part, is TGCAGCGTTGGAAGGGCAGGGGAGGAAAAA.